This entry lists 23 T cell receptor beta chains sequenced from one sample in a study of cytomegalovirus exposure and HLA in healthy donors. PCR used 60 Vbeta primers and 13 Jbeta primers. Sequencing used immunoSEQ multiplex PCR; TCRdb keeps in-frame clones, though not all of them. The sample has about 210,000 clones; the top ten hold roughly 0.98%. The material sequenced was PBMCs. The receptors derive from a woman aged 25 to 39 in good health and CMV-seropositive.

The chain uses TRBV5-1 and TRBJ1-3, with no clear D. Germline loops: CDR1 SGHRS, CDR2 YFSETQ. V was clipped by 0 bases and J by 2 bases, with 15 bases between them. The CDR3 is 17 amino acids. The CDR3 protein is CASSLAGVRSTGNTIYF. The CDR3 nucleotides are TGCGCCAGCAGCTTGGCCGGGGTCAGATCGACTGGAAACACCATATATTTT.

The chain links TRBV5-1 to TRBJ2-5; D not certain. V lost 0 bases and J lost 0, with 12 bases in between. Germline CDR1 and CDR2: SGHRS and YFSETQ. There are 16 residues in the CDR3. The CDR3 is CASSLDGSRYQETQYF. DNA for the CDR3: TGCGCCAGCAGCTTGGACGGCTCCAGGTACCAAGAGACCCAGTACTTC.

The chain is built from TRBV2 and TRBJ2-3, with D possibly matching TRBD2 (6 bases). The CDR3 consists of 14 residues. Germline V CDR1 and CDR2: SNHLY, FYNNEI. Trimming shortened V by 4 bases and J by 2 bases, and 10 bases separated the two germline ends. The CDR3 loop is CASSAREITDTQYF. The CDR3 nucleotides are TGTGCCAGCAGTGCCCGGGAGATCACAGATACGCAGTATTTT.

The chain links TRBV19 to TRBJ1-1, with TRBD1 matching 7 bases. The CDR3 is 17 residues long. The V segment lost 4 bases and the J segment 0 bases; nucleotides outside the gene matches: 11. Germline loops: CDR1 LNHDA, CDR2 SQIVND (reference sequence). CDR3: CASSSVVGQPMNTEAFF. CDR3 DNA: TGTGCCAGTAGTAGTGTTGTGGGACAGCCCATGAACACTGAAGCTTTCTTT.

The chain joins TRBV19 to TRBJ1-1; possibly TRBD1 for D (5 bases). This CDR3 comprises 16 residues. Trimming took off 7 bases at V and 0 bases at J, with 18 bases between the two ends. Per germline, CDR1 LNHDA and CDR2 SQIVND (reference sequence). Here the CDR3 DNA reads TGTGCCAGTATAATCTCATGGGGCGTGATGAACACTGAAGCTTTCTTT. Residues: CASIISWGVMNTEAFF.

The CDR3 region has the DNA TGTGCCAGCAGCCCACGACTAGCGGAGACCCAGTACTTC. Its protein product is CASSPRLAETQYF. The V and J genes are TRBV7-8 and TRBJ2-5; 8 bases line up with TRBD2. V gave up 5 bases and J gave up 5 bases; unmatched junction bases: 4. This CDR3 has 13 amino acids. CDR1 SGHVS and CDR2 FQNEAQ come from the germline V gene.

The rearrangement joins TRBV27 to TRBJ1-6; tentatively, D is TRBD1 (5 bases). CDR3 length equals 16 residues. V was shortened by 4 bases and J by 0 bases, with 10 bases between the two germline ends. From germline, CDR1 is MNHEY and CDR2 SMNVEV (reference sequence). CDR3 coding DNA: TGTGCCAGCAGTTCAAGGGGCAGCTCCTATAATTCACCCCTCCACTTT. The encoded protein is CASSSRGSSYNSPLHF.

For this clone: The sample carries other DNA sequences with the same CDR3. V usage is TRBV27 and J usage is TRBJ2-7; 7 bases are shared with TRBD2. CDR1 and CDR2 from the germline V gene are MNHEY and SMNVEV (reference sequence). V trimming: 3 bases; J trimming: 4 bases; junction bases outside the gene matches: 0. There are 12 residues in the CDR3. DNA for the CDR3: TGTGCCAGCAGTTTGGGGGGGTACGAGCAGTACTTC. It encodes CASSLGGYEQYF.

The chain combines TRBV10-3 with TRBJ1-2; D is undetermined. Trimming left V 7 bases short and J 0 bases short, with 9 bases between. This CDR3 is 13 amino acids long. In germline, CDR1 is ENHRY, CDR2 SYGVKD. CDR3: CAINTNANYGYTF. The CDR3 nucleotides are TGTGCCATCAATACAAATGCTAACTATGGCTACACCTTC.

CDR3 DNA: TGTGCCAGCAAACGAGAACCCGCTAGCGGGGGAGATACGCAGTATTTT. Translating it yields CASKREPASGGDTQYF. The rearrangement joins TRBV9 to TRBJ2-3; 10 bases are shared with TRBD2. Germline trimming cut 6 bases from V and 5 bases from J; bases unmatched to any gene: 12. CDR1 SGDLS and CDR2 YYNGEE come from the germline V gene. The CDR3 runs 16 residues.

The chain employs TRBV5-1 and TRBJ2-1, with 7 nucleotides matching TRBD1. CDR3 length: 14 residues. Germline CDR1 SGHRS, CDR2 YFSETQ. The V gene end was trimmed by 2 bases and the J gene end by 7 bases; junction bases not matched to a gene: 6. CDR3 nucleotides: TGCGCCAGCAGCTTACTACAGGGGACAAATGAGCAGTTCTTC. Protein: CASSLLQGTNEQFF.

V gene TRBV6-5 combines with J gene TRBJ1-1, with 8 bases identical to TRBD1. The CDR3 runs to 15 residues. Looked up from germline, CDR1 is MNHEY and CDR2 is SVGAGI. V lost 4 bases and J lost 5; bases outside the gene matches: 9. The CDR3 bases are TGTGCCAGCAGTTCCCCCACACAGGGGGGGACTGAAGCTTTCTTT. Protein: CASSSPTQGGTEAFF.

This chain joins TRBV2 and TRBJ2-7; D not certain. Germline assignment: CDR1 SNHLY and CDR2 FYNNEI. The germline V and J ends were trimmed by 6 bases and 5 bases, with 17 bases remaining between them. This CDR3 is built from 14 residues. CDR3 in DNA: TGTGCCAGCAGCGATCGCGGCATGGTCGACGAGCAGTACTTC. The encoded protein is CASSDRGMVDEQYF.

The chain has TRBV29-1 and TRBJ1-1; TRBD1 agrees at 10 bases. The CDR3 runs to 17 residues. V was pared by 0 bases and J by 6 bases, with 13 bases of the junction left unmatched. CDR1 and CDR2 (germline): SQVTM, ANQGSEA. CDR3 nucleotide sequence: TGCAGCGTTGAAGACCCCGGGACAGGGGACCCCTCTCCTGAAGCTTTCTTT. Residues: CSVEDPGTGDPSPEAFF.

V is TRBV7-9 and J is TRBJ2-4, with unresolved D. The length of the CDR3 is 11 residues. The V gene lost 6 bases and the J gene lost 9 bases, with 9 bases spanning the gap. In germline, CDR1 is SEHNR, CDR2 FQNEAQ (reference sequence). The CDR3 DNA reads as TGTGCCAGCAGTGAGATTGGCATTCAGTACTTC. It yields the protein CASSEIGIQYF.

The chain links TRBV5-4 to TRBJ2-1; TRBD2 aligns across 8 bases. The CDR3 contains 15 residues. Germline V gives CDR1 SGHNT, CDR2 YYREEE (reference sequence). With V trimmed by 1 base and J by 5 bases, 5 bases remained unmatched. The CDR3 protein is CASSLSGGPHNEQFF. The CDR3 region has the DNA TGTGCCAGCAGCTTGTCGGGAGGGCCCCACAATGAGCAGTTCTTC. Combining the CDR3 with reference TRBV5-4 and TRBJ2-1 gives the whole variable domain ETGVTQSPTHLIKTRGQQVTLRCSSQSGHNTVSWYQQALGQGPQFIFQYYREEENGRGNFPPRFSGLQFPNYSSELNVNALELDDSALYLCASSLSGGPHNEQFFGPGTRLTVL.

The rearrangement uses TRBV6-6 and TRBJ2-3, with TRBD2 matching over 9 bases. Trimming cost V 8 bases and J 0 bases; bases outside gene matches: 6. CDR1 MNHNY and CDR2 SVGAGI come from the germline V gene (reference sequence). The CDR3 sequence is 15 residues long. The CDR3: CASSSTSGSTDTQYF. The CDR3 nucleotides read TGTGCCAGCTCTAGTACTAGCGGGAGCACAGATACGCAGTATTTT.

The V and J genes are TRBV29-1 and TRBJ2-5, with 10 nucleotides matching TRBD2. Germline loops: CDR1 SQVTM, CDR2 ANQGSEA. V lost 6 bases to trimming and J lost 4 bases; unmatched junction nucleotides: 17. The CDR3 runs 17 residues. The CDR3 bases are TGCAGCGTCAAACGATCTAGTAGGAGACTAGCGGGAGAGACCCAGTACTTC. Its protein is CSVKRSSRRLAGETQYF.

CDR3 region: CASSEFRQVGFEAFF. CDR3 bases: TGTGCCAGCAGTGAATTTCGACAGGTGGGATTTGAAGCTTTCTTT. The chain combines TRBV6-1 with TRBJ1-1; D might be TRBD1 (6 bases). CDR1 is MNHNS and CDR2 is SASEGT in the germline V gene. V lost 2 bases and J 7 bases, leaving 17 bases between the germline ends. The CDR3 is made up of 15 amino acids.

The chain recombines TRBV6-4 with TRBJ2-7; D might be TRBD2 (5 bases). There are 14 residues in the CDR3. Germline loops: CDR1 MRHNA, CDR2 SNTAGT. V lost 4 bases and J lost 0, with 10 bases in between. CDR3 coding DNA: TGTGCCAGCAGTGTCCTAGCAGACTCCTACGAGCAGTACTTC. It specifies CASSVLADSYEQYF.

The rearrangement uses TRBV4-3 and TRBJ2-7; 7 bases match TRBD1. Trimming removed 3 bases from V and 2 bases from J; junction bases left unmatched: 7. Germline loops: CDR1 LGHNA, CDR2 YSLEER. The CDR3 loop spans 15 amino acids. The CDR3 loop reads CASSQLWTGTYEQYF. For the CDR3, the DNA is TGCGCCAGCAGCCAGCTCTGGACAGGAACCTACGAGCAGTACTTC.

The genes are TRBV10-3 and TRBJ1-3; D is possibly TRBD1 (6 bases). This CDR3 comprises 13 residues. The germline CDR1 and CDR2 sequences are ENHRY and SYGVKD. With 4 bases removed from V and 7 bases from J, the gap between germline ends came to 11 bases. The CDR3 spells CAISGQTGNTIYF. CDR3 in DNA: TGTGCCATCAGTGGCCAGACAGGTAACACCATATATTTT.

The chain carries TRBV19 and TRBJ2-2, with TRBD1 matching over 9 bases. The CDR3 has 14 residues. Germline-derived CDR1 and CDR2 are LNHDA and SQIVND (reference sequence). V trimming: 11 bases; J trimming: 4 bases; junction bases outside the gene matches: 8. Here the CDR3 DNA reads TGTGCCGGGATCGGACAGGGGTTCACCGGGGAGCTGTTTTTT. Protein: CAGIGQGFTGELFF.